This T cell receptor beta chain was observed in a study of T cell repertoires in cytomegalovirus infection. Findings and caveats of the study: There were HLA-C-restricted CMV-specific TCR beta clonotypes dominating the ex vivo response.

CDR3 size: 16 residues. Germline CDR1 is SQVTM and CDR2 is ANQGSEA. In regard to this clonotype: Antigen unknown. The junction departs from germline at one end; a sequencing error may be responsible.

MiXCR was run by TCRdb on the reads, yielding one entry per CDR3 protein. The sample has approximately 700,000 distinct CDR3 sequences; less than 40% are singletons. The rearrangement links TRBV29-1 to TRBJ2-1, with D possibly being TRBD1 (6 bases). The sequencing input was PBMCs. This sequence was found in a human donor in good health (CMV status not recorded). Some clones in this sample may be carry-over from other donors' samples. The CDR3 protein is CSTGTHTESSHNEQFF. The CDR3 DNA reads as TGCAGCACCGGGACACATACCGAAAGCTCCCACAATGAGCAGTTCTTC.